A selection of T cell receptor beta chains follows, all from one sample in a study of early T cells in non-severe SARS-CoV-2 infection. TCRdb re-derived calls from the 5' RACE reads in MiXCR, one entry per CDR3 protein. This sample has 75,000 to 100,000 distinct CDR3 sequences, with over 13% found just once. The specimen sequenced was whole blood. The receptor source for this set is an adult who was a healthcare worker with PCR-confirmed SARS-CoV-2 infection or an uninfected control (not recorded which). CDR3s include the opening cysteine and the closing phenylalanine or tryptophan. D genes are given only for firm matches. Only part of the rows carry a size: once, few, many, or a class if the clone is expanded.

- | TRBJ2-3 | - | TRBV4-1 | CASSPGGGDTQYF | TGCGCCAGCAGCCCCGGCGGTGGGGATACGCAGTATTTT
few | TRBJ2-1 | - | TRBV3-1 | CASSRNLWRESKYNEQFF | TGTGCCAGCAGCCGAAACCTGTGGCGGGAATCTAAATACAATGAGCAGTTCTTC
few | TRBJ2-1 | - | TRBV12-5 | CAITKGDPAQANEQFF | TGTGCGATAACGAAGGGGGACCCAGCTCAAGCGAATGAGCAGTTCTTC
few | TRBJ2-5 | TRBD2 | TRBV11-2 | CASSLGAVAGRETQYF | TGTGCCAGCAGCTTAGGGGCGGTAGCGGGAAGAGAGACCCAGTACTTC
many | TRBJ2-2 | - | TRBV12-3/TRBV12-4 | CASSPRSLTGELFF | TGTGCCAGCAGTCCTAGGTCCCTCACCGGGGAGCTGTTTTTT
- | TRBJ1-2 | - | TRBV19 | CASSGYGYTF | TGTGCCAGTAGTGGATATGGCTACACCTTC
many | TRBJ1-1 | - | TRBV29-1 | CSVDDGNTEAFF | TGCAGCGTTGATGACGGGAACACTGAAGCTTTCTTT
many | TRBJ1-1 | - | TRBV30 | CAWSAYTEAFF | TGTGCCTGGAGTGCATACACTGAAGCTTTCTTT
- | TRBJ1-5 | - | TRBV18 | CASSPRMGNQPQHF | TGTGCCAGCTCACCACGCATGGGCAATCAGCCCCAGCATTTT
- | TRBJ2-1 | - | TRBV24-1 | CATSDLEVGSQGPNYNEQFF | TGTGCCACCAGTGATTTGGAGGTTGGAAGTCAAGGGCCTAACTACAATGAGCAGTTCTTC
- | TRBJ2-1 | - | TRBV28 | CASRRYNEQFF | TGTGCCAGCAGGCGGTACAATGAGCAGTTCTTC
many | TRBJ2-3 | TRBD1 | TRBV24-1 | CATSDATGMGTDTQYF | TGTGCCACCAGTGACGCGACAGGGATGGGCACAGATACGCAGTATTTT
- | TRBJ2-1 | - | TRBV28 | CASSLDGNEQFF | TGTGCCAGCAGTTTAGACGGGAATGAGCAGTTCTTC
- | TRBJ2-1 | TRBD2 | TRBV7-2 | CASTPPGGSYNEQFF | TGTGCCAGCACTCCACCGGGAGGCTCCTACAATGAGCAGTTCTTC
- | TRBJ1-2 | TRBD1 | TRBV5-1 | CASSYTTGDLNYGYTF | TGCGCCAGCAGCTATACGACAGGGGACCTTAACTATGGCTACACCTTC
- | TRBJ2-7 | TRBD1 | TRBV29-1 | CSVWGQTYEQYF | TGCAGCGTATGGGGACAGACCTACGAGCAGTACTTC
many | TRBJ1-2 | TRBD1 | TRBV7-9 | CASSGGQGIYGYTF | TGTGCCAGCAGCGGGGGACAGGGGATCTATGGCTACACCTTC
few | TRBJ2-2 | - | TRBV3-1 | CASSQDFTERGELFF | TGTGCCAGCAGCCAAGACTTTACAGAGAGGGGGGAGCTGTTTTTT
- | TRBJ1-6 | - | TRBV2 | CASNDNPASPLHF | TGTGCCAGCAACGATAACCCCGCCTCACCCCTCCACTTT
- | TRBJ2-1 | TRBD2 | TRBV20-1 | CSATPGLAPREEQFF | TGCAGTGCTACTCCAGGACTAGCTCCCCGGGAGGAGCAGTTCTTC
once | TRBJ2-5 | TRBD2 | TRBV12-3/TRBV12-4 | CASSPGGSIETQYF | TGTGCCAGCAGTCCTGGCGGGAGCATAGAGACCCAGTACTTC
many | TRBJ2-3 | TRBD2 | TRBV6-1 | CASPRLADTDTQYF | TGTGCCAGCCCCCGACTAGCGGACACAGATACGCAGTATTTT
many | TRBJ2-1 | - | TRBV7-3 | CASSHDSNSYNEQFF | TGTGCCAGCAGCCACGACAGCAACTCCTACAATGAGCAGTTCTTC
few | TRBJ2-5 | - | TRBV19 | CASGNTGARETQYF | TGTGCCAGTGGCAACACGGGGGCCCGAGAGACCCAGTACTTC
- | TRBJ2-7 | - | TRBV30 | CACRPGEQYEQYF | TGTGCCTGTCGTCCGGGAGAACAATACGAGCAGTACTTC
many | TRBJ2-6 | - | TRBV6-5 | CASSYSSSGANVLTF | TGTGCCAGCAGTTACTCGTCAAGTGGGGCCAACGTCCTGACTTTC
few | TRBJ2-7 | - | TRBV20-1 | CSARDRRGRLWDEQYF | TGCAGTGCTAGAGATCGGAGGGGGCGCCTGTGGGACGAGCAGTACTTC
few | TRBJ1-5 | - | TRBV28 | CASRQQGQPQHF | TGTGCCAGCAGGCAGCAGGGCCAGCCCCAGCATTTT
- | TRBJ1-2 | - | TRBV29-1 | CSSPGYTF | TGCAGCTCCCCGGGCTACACCTTC
few | TRBJ2-7 | - | TRBV7-2 | CASSWAGQGGYEQYF | TGTGCCAGCAGCTGGGCGGGCCAGGGCGGATACGAGCAGTACTTC
- | TRBJ2-7 | - | TRBV6-1 | CASSEEGGGPYEQYF | TGTGCCAGCAGTGAAGAGGGGGGAGGGCCCTACGAGCAGTACTTC
few | TRBJ2-2 | TRBD2 | TRBV28 | CASGPTSAAGELFF | TGTGCCAGCGGGCCGACTAGCGCCGCCGGGGAGCTGTTTTTT
- | TRBJ1-3 | TRBD1 | TRBV6-5 | CASSQFQGARNTIYF | TGTGCCAGCAGTCAATTCCAGGGGGCGCGAAACACCATATATTTT
many | TRBJ2-3 | - | TRBV28 | CASSLDSTDTQYF | TGTGCCAGCAGCCTGGACAGCACAGATACGCAGTATTTT
many | TRBJ1-3 | TRBD1 | TRBV25-1 | CASSGTGRGNTIYF | TGTGCCAGCAGCGGGACAGGGAGGGGAAACACCATATATTTT
- | TRBJ2-3 | TRBD2 | TRBV20-1 | CSATEEEAGEADTQYF | TGCAGTGCTACGGAAGAGGAAGCGGGAGAGGCAGATACGCAGTATTTT
few | TRBJ2-1 | TRBD2 | TRBV5-5 | CASSLAKIAGRAGNEQFF | TGTGCCAGCAGCTTGGCCAAGATAGCGGGGAGGGCCGGTAATGAGCAGTTCTTC
many | TRBJ2-1 | - | TRBV2 | CASSGVEQFF | TGTGCCAGCAGTGGTGTTGAGCAGTTCTTC
few | TRBJ1-1 | - | TRBV5-6 | CASSSGTLNTEAFF | TGTGCCAGCAGCTCCGGGACACTGAACACTGAAGCTTTCTTT
- | TRBJ2-6 | TRBD2 | TRBV6-5 | CASSYGGAGANVLTF | TGTGCCAGCAGTTACGGGGGGGCTGGGGCCAACGTCCTGACTTTC